This TCR beta chain was recorded in a study of control samples from healthy donors and cancer patients. Assay used: immunoSEQ multiplex PCR; TCRdb lists only in-frame clones, some missing. The sample contains a few hundred thousand clones, 75% to 95% of which appear only once. The germline CDR1 and CDR2 sequences are KGHDR and SFDVKD. The CDR3 is 15 amino acids. V was trimmed by 7 bases and J by 2 bases, leaving 15 bases between them. Sequenced input: PBMCs. The chain couples TRBV24-1 to TRBJ2-3; weak D call: TRBD2 (6 bases). The TCR sequence derives from a man in his forties with head and neck cancer. CDR3 protein: CATSPGRGLTDTQYF. The CDR3 DNA reads TGTGCCACCAGCCCCGGGCGGGGCCTCACAGATACGCAGTATTTT.